One and the same sample provided the 11 T cell receptor beta chains below, sequenced in a study of T cell responses to AZD1222 COVID-19 vaccine. Assay used: immunoSEQ multiplex PCR; TCRdb lists only in-frame clones, some missing. The sample yields around 140,000 clones, about 92% seen once. The sequenced sample was peripheral blood, obtained 28 days after the second AZD1222 dose. These receptors all stem from an adult who received the AZD1222 COVID-19 vaccine.

This chain uses TRBV4-3 with TRBJ2-1, with 11 nucleotides matching TRBD2. CDR3 size: 17 residues. Losses at the gene ends were 3 bases for V and 0 bases for J; bases not matched to a gene: 4. The germline V gene has CDR1 LGHNA and CDR2 YSLEER. Here the CDR3 DNA reads TGCGCCAGCAGCCACCCTAGCGGGAGGAGCTCCTACAATGAGCAGTTCTTC. Its translation is CASSHPSGRSSYNEQFF.

The CDR3 DNA reads TGTGCCAGCAGCTTATCGGGCAGGGGACAACAGCCCCAGCATTTT. Its translation: CASSLSGRGQQPQHF. The V call is TRBV11-2, the J call TRBJ1-5; a weak D match, TRBD1 (6 bases). This CDR3 is built from 15 residues. The germline V gene encodes CDR1 SGHAT and CDR2 FQNNGV. V lost 2 bases and J 7 bases, leaving 15 bases between the germline ends.

J is TRBJ2-1 and V is TRBV4-1, with no clear D. The V gene's germline CDR1 is MGHRA and CDR2 YSYEKL. CDR3 size: 16 residues. Trimming removed 5 bases from V and 4 bases from J, with 18 bases in between. The CDR3 here is CASSSLKGKDYNEQFF. CDR3 sequence (DNA): TGCGCCAGCAGCTCTCTCAAGGGCAAAGATTACAATGAGCAGTTCTTC.

The V gene is TRBV11-2, the J gene TRBJ1-2; TRBD1 matches 8 bases. The CDR3 covers 15 residues. Trimming removed 4 bases from V and 3 bases from J; junction bases left unmatched: 7. Germline V CDR1 and CDR2: SGHAT, FQNNGV. CDR3 region: CASSSIQGAHYGYTF. The CDR3 nucleotides are TGTGCCAGCAGCTCTATCCAGGGGGCCCACTATGGCTACACCTTC.

V usage is TRBV7-6 and J usage is TRBJ2-7; 14 bases match TRBD2. This CDR3 has 15 residues. Germline-derived CDR1 and CDR2 are SGHVS and FNYEAQ. Germline trimming cut 4 bases from V and 6 bases from J; bases unmatched to any gene: 5. The CDR3 loop is CASSSTGTSGSEQYF. The CDR3 nucleotides are TGTGCCAGCAGCTCAACCGGGACTAGCGGGAGCGAGCAGTACTTC.

This sequence joins TRBV21-1 and TRBJ1-4. TRBV21-1 is tagged as a pseudogene. This CDR3 comprises 17 residues. Here the CDR3 reads CASSKKMAGRGYEKLFF. The CDR3 DNA reads as TGTGCCAGCAGCAAAAAGATGGCGGGTAGAGGGTATGAAAAACTGTTTTTT.

The chain carries TRBV4-2 and TRBJ2-7, with D possibly being TRBD2 (7 bases). The CDR3 totals 15 residues. Germline loops: CDR1 LGHNA, CDR2 YNFKEQ. V was trimmed by 4 bases and J by 3 bases, leaving 16 bases between them. The CDR3 region is CASSLWGGPFYEQYF. The DNA for the CDR3 is TGTGCCAGCAGCCTATGGGGGGGGCCGTTCTACGAGCAGTACTTC.

The rearrangement joins TRBV11-2 to TRBJ2-1; D unclear. The CDR3 extends over 12 amino acids. The germline V and J ends were trimmed by 5 bases and 10 bases, with 12 bases remaining between them. Looked up from germline, CDR1 is SGHAT and CDR2 is FQNNGV. The CDR3 bases are TGTGCCAGCAGCGGGCCAGCAGACGAGCAGTTCTTC. Translation gives CASSGPADEQFF.

The chain uses TRBV6-4 and TRBJ2-7; 8 bases fit TRBD1. The ends lost 9 bases at V and 3 bases at J; junction bases unmatched: 1. This CDR3 contains 11 residues. CDR1 is MRHNA and CDR2 is SNTAGT in the germline V gene. CDR3 nucleotides: TGTGCCAGAGGACAGGGCTACGAGCAGTACTTC. Residues: CARGQGYEQYF.

This clone has only one observation. The chain is built from TRBV4-2 and TRBJ2-1; 7 bases are shared with TRBD2. The germline V gene has CDR1 LGHNA and CDR2 YNFKEQ. After removal of 0 bases from V and 7 bases from J, the junction contained 6 bases not matched to a gene. The CDR3 length is 15 residues. CDR3 DNA sequence: TGTGCCAGCAGCCAAGAAAGCCTAGCGGTTAATGAGCAGTTCTTC. It translates to CASSQESLAVNEQFF.

The CDR3 DNA follows: TGTGCCAGTCGGGCGGGAGGTGCCTACAATGAGCAGTTCTTC. It translates to CASRAGGAYNEQFF. V and J are TRBV7-2 and TRBJ2-1; TRBD2 agrees at 8 bases. CDR3 length equals 14 residues. V dropped 9 bases and J dropped 2; count of bases not matched to a gene: 6. Germline V lookup: CDR1 SGHTA, CDR2 FQGNSA.